This TCR beta chain was sequenced for a study of T cells in tumors after PD-1 blockade. Study-level information: Patients had no prior checkpoint blockade, systemic immunosuppressants, or anti-cancer therapy within 4 weeks.

Only in-frame clones appear in the TCRdb table, and some are missing; sequencing was by immunoSEQ multiplex PCR. The sample holds more than 5,000 clones, about four fifths seen once. Study results and caveats: Some novel exhausted tumor clones appeared in pre-treatment blood, suggesting peripheral recruitment.

Comment on this clone: Its target is not known.

The CDR3 runs to 14 residues. V was cut by 4 bases and J by 0 bases, with 13 bases left in between. CDR1 SQVTM and CDR2 ANQGSEA come from the germline V gene. The receptor's source is a human donor with advanced basal cell or squamous cell carcinoma (not recorded which). Material: PBMCs, obtained after anti-PD-1 therapy. The rearrangement joins TRBV29-1 to TRBJ2-7, with D unresolved. The CDR3 reads CSVAFLGSSYEQYF. The CDR3 coding sequence is TGCAGCGTTGCGTTTTTGGGAAGCTCCTACGAGCAGTACTTC.